This TCR beta chain is drawn from a study of T cells after yellow fever vaccination. TCRdb used MiXCR to reprocess the 5' RACE reads, holding one entry per CDR3 protein. The repertoire consists of almost 600,000 distinct CDR3 sequences, with less than 15% occurring once and the leading ten covering more than 12%. This CDR3 comprises 13 residues. CDR1 and CDR2 from the germline V gene are SNHLY and FYNNEI. The V end was cut by 8 bases, the J end by 9 bases, with 17 bases between. The starting material was PBMCs, obtained on the day of the yellow fever booster vaccination. The chain couples TRBV2 to TRBJ2-1; tentatively, D is TRBD1 (5 bases). The sequence was collected from a man aged 30-40 years who received the YFV17D yellow fever vaccine. The CDR3 spells CASQDNLRGEQFF. The CDR3 DNA is TGTGCCAGCCAGGACAACCTGCGAGGTGAGCAGTTCTTC.